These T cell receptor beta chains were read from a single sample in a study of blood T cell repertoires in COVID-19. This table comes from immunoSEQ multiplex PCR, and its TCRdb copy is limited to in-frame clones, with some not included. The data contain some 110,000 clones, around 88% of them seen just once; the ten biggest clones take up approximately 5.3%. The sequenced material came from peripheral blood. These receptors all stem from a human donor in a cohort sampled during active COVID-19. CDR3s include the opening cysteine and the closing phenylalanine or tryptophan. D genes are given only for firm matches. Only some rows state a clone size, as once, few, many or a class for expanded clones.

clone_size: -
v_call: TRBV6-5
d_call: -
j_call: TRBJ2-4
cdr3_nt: TGTGCCAGCAAGGACAAAGAAAACATTCAGTACTTC
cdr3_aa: CASKDKENIQYF

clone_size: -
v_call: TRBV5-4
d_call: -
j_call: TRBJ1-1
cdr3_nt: TGTGCCAGCAGAAAGGGGTTGTCGGCCTTGAACACTGAAGCTTTCTTT
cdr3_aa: CASRKGLSALNTEAFF

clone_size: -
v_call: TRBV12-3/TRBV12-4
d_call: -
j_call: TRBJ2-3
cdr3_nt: TGTGCCAGCACCAGGATAGATACGCAGTATTTT
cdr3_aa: CASTRIDTQYF

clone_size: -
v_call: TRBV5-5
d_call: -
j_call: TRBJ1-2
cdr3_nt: TGTGCCAGCAGCCGTGGGACGGACTATAACTATGGCTACACCTTC
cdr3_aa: CASSRGTDYNYGYTF

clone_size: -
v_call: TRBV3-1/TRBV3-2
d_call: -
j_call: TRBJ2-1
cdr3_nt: TGTGCCAGCAGCCCCGGGACAACCCAAGGCGGTGAGCAGTTCTTC
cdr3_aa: CASSPGTTQGGEQFF

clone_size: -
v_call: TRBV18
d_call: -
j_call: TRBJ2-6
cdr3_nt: TGTGCCAGCTCACCGATCCAGGGGTCAGCCAACGTCCTGACTTTC
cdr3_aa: CASSPIQGSANVLTF

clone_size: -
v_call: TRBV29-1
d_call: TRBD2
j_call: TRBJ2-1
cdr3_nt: TGCAGCGTTGAAGAAGTAGCGGGAGGCAGCTCCTACAATGAGCAGTTCTTC
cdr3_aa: CSVEEVAGGSSYNEQFF

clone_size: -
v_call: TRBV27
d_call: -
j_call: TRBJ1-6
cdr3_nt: TGTGCCAGCACCCCGAACAGGGTATCAGGATCACCCCTCCACTTT
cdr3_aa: CASTPNRVSGSPLHF

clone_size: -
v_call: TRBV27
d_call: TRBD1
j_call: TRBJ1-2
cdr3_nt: TGTGCCAGCAGTAGACAGGGGGCTAACTATGGCTACACCTTC
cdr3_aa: CASSRQGANYGYTF

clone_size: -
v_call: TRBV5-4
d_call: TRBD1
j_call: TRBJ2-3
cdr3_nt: TGTGCCAGCAGCCCGGGAAGGGGGCGAATAGTGGATACGCAGTATTTT
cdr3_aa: CASSPGRGRIVDTQYF

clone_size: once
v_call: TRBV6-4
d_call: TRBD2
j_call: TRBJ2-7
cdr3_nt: TGTGCCAGCAGCGTGGCGACTAGCGGACCCTACGAGCAGTACTTC
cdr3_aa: CASSVATSGPYEQYF

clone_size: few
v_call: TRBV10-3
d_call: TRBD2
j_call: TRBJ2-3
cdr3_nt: TGTGCCATGACACCGGGACTAGCGGGAGGGCCCGCAGATACGCAGTATTTT
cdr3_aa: CAMTPGLAGGPADTQYF

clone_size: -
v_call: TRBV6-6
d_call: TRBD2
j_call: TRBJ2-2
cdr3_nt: TGTGCCAGCAGCTTAGCGGGAGACACCGGGGAGCTGTTTTTT
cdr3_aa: CASSLAGDTGELFF

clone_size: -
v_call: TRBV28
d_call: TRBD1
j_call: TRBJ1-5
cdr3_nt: TGTGCCAGCAGTCCGGACAGGGGAGGGGGCAATCAGCCCCAGCATTTT
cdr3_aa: CASSPDRGGGNQPQHF

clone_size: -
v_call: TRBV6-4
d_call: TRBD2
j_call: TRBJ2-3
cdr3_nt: TGTGCCAGCAGTGACTCCCCTCTAGCGGGCACAGATACGCAGTATTTT
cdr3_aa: CASSDSPLAGTDTQYF